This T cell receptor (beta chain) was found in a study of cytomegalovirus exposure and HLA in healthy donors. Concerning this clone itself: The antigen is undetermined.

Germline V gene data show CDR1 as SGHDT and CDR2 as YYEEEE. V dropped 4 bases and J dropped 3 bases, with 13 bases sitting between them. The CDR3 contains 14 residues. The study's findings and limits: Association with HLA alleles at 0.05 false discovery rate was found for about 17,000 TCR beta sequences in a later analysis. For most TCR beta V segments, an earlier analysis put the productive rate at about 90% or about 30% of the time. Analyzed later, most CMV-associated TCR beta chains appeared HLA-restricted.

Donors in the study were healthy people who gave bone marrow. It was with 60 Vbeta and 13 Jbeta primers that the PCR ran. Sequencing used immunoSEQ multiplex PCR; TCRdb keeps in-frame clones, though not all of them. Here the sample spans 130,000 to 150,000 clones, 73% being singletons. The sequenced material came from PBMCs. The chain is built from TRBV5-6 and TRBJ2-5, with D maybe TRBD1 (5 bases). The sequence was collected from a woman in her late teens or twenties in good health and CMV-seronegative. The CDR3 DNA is TGTGCCAGCAGCCAGCTAGGGGATAAAGAGACCCAGTACTTC. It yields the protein CASSQLGDKETQYF.